The T cell receptor beta chain under discussion was sequenced for a study of a mutant IDH1 vaccine in newly diagnosed glioma. Time point in this sample: week 35, safety follow-up. Mutant IDH1 20-mer peptide, at 300 ug, made up each vaccine dose, with topical imiquimod. The table came from immunoSEQ multiplex PCR; TCRdb's copy has only in-frame clones and leaves some out. The sample has about 60,000 clones, around four fifths seen once. This CDR3 region has 16 residues. J gave up 4 bases and V 1 base, and 4 bases lay outside the gene matches. From germline, CDR1 is MNHEY and CDR2 SMNVEV (reference sequence). About this clone itself: The antigen is not known.

The TCR sequence derives from a man younger than 45 with glioma. Sequencing used PBMCs, obtained from a glioma patient whose treatment included an IDH1 peptide vaccine. The genes are TRBV27 and TRBJ1-6; 7 bases map to TRBD1. CDR3 DNA: TGTGCCAGCAGTTTATGGTTACAGGGGTATAATTCACCCCTCCACTTT. Translating it yields CASSLWLQGYNSPLHF.